This T cell receptor (beta chain) was retrieved from a study of cytomegalovirus exposure and HLA in healthy donors. Study-wide background: A previous analysis identified approximately 110 million unique TCR beta sequences derived from some 200 million T cells.

The PCR contained 60 Vbeta and 13 Jbeta primers. Sequencing was performed with immunoSEQ multiplex PCR; in TCRdb, only in-frame clones are kept and a portion is missing. The table records about 59,000 clones, over 60% of them present only once. This CDR3 region has 13 residues. Trimming pared 4 bases from V and 7 bases from J, leaving 13 bases between. Germline V gene sequence: CDR1 MNHEY, CDR2 SMNVEV (reference sequence). The clonotype was recovered from a man aged 30 to 45 in good health and CMV-seropositive. This chain joins TRBV27 and TRBJ1-2, with a possible D match to TRBD1 (5 bases). The sequenced sample was PBMCs. The CDR3 nucleotides are TGTGCCAGCAGTTACTCCCAGGGTGGTGGCTACACCTTC. Translated, it gives CASSYSQGGGYTF.